This is a list of T cell receptor beta chains from one sample in a study of shared clonotypes between healthy human individuals. TCRdb keeps only in-frame clones here, not all; method: immunoSEQ multiplex PCR. The data contain more than 600,000 clones, 92% of them seen just once; the ten biggest clones take up roughly 24%. The sample consisted of naive CD8+ T cells sorted from blood. All receptors derive from a young man in good health. The CDR3 runs from the conserved cysteine through the conserved F or W. Each record gives: CDR3 DNA, CDR3 protein, clone size, D gene, J gene, V gene. A D gene is named only where the DNA matches it firmly. Size is omitted from some rows. Given values are once, few, many or a class for expanded clones.

cdr3_nt: TGTGCCAGCAGCCCCTTGGCCACCGGGGAGCTGTTTTTT
cdr3_aa: CASSPLATGELFF
clone_size: .
d_call: .
j_call: TRBJ2-2
v_call: TRBV5-8

cdr3_nt: TGTGCCAGCAGCCAATGGTTGACTGAGCAGTTCTTC
cdr3_aa: CASSQWLTEQFF
clone_size: .
d_call: .
j_call: TRBJ2-1
v_call: TRBV14

cdr3_nt: TGCAGCGTTGTTGACAGAGACACCGGGGAGCTGTTTTTT
cdr3_aa: CSVVDRDTGELFF
clone_size: .
d_call: .
j_call: TRBJ2-2
v_call: TRBV29-1

cdr3_nt: TGCGCCAGCAGCCCGACCTCCCTGTCGGTGTTGGGTTACGAGCAGTACTTC
cdr3_aa: CASSPTSLSVLGYEQYF
clone_size: .
d_call: .
j_call: TRBJ2-7
v_call: TRBV5-1

cdr3_nt: TGCAGCGTAGACAGAAGTACCACGAACACTGAAGCTTTCTTT
cdr3_aa: CSVDRSTTNTEAFF
clone_size: .
d_call: .
j_call: TRBJ1-1
v_call: TRBV29-1

cdr3_nt: TGTGCCAGCAGTTTCTTGCTGACTAGCGGGTTGGATGAGCAGTTCTTC
cdr3_aa: CASSFLLTSGLDEQFF
clone_size: .
d_call: TRBD2
j_call: TRBJ2-1
v_call: TRBV27

cdr3_nt: TGTGCCAGCTCAAACGGCCGGGACAGCTCCTACGAGCAGTACTTC
cdr3_aa: CASSNGRDSSYEQYF
clone_size: .
d_call: TRBD1
j_call: TRBJ2-7
v_call: TRBV18

cdr3_nt: TGTGCCACCAGCAGAGCCCCCCCAGGAACAGAGACCCAGTACTTC
cdr3_aa: CATSRAPPGTETQYF
clone_size: .
d_call: .
j_call: TRBJ2-5
v_call: TRBV15

cdr3_nt: TGTGCCAGCAGTGAAGGCCTGTACAATGAGCAGTTCTTC
cdr3_aa: CASSEGLYNEQFF
clone_size: .
d_call: .
j_call: TRBJ2-1
v_call: TRBV6-1

cdr3_nt: TGTGCCACCAGCAGAGGGGGGACTGAAGCTTTCTTT
cdr3_aa: CATSRGGTEAFF
clone_size: .
d_call: .
j_call: TRBJ1-1
v_call: TRBV15

cdr3_nt: TGTGCCAGCAGCCAGGCAAGGGGCGGGGAGCTGTTTTTT
cdr3_aa: CASSQARGGELFF
clone_size: .
d_call: .
j_call: TRBJ2-2
v_call: TRBV7-6

cdr3_nt: TGTGCCAGTAGTAGTGCGGGAGGGTCGGAGACCCAGTACTTC
cdr3_aa: CASSSAGGSETQYF
clone_size: .
d_call: TRBD2
j_call: TRBJ2-5
v_call: TRBV19

cdr3_nt: TGCAGTGCTAGAATTGCGAACGAGCAGTTCTTC
cdr3_aa: CSARIANEQFF
clone_size: .
d_call: .
j_call: TRBJ2-1
v_call: TRBV20-1

cdr3_nt: TGTGCCACCTTCGGATCCCCGGGACAGCCCCCGAGGGGCACTGAAGCTTTCTTT
cdr3_aa: CATFGSPGQPPRGTEAFF
clone_size: once
d_call: TRBD1
j_call: TRBJ1-1
v_call: TRBV27

cdr3_nt: TGTGCCAGCAGCTTATCAGGCTGTTGCTCCTACGAGCAGTACTTC
cdr3_aa: CASSLSGCCSYEQYF
clone_size: .
d_call: .
j_call: TRBJ2-7
v_call: TRBV7-2

cdr3_nt: TGTGCCAGCAGCACCCTACAGAGAGCCTATGGCTACACCTTC
cdr3_aa: CASSTLQRAYGYTF
clone_size: .
d_call: .
j_call: TRBJ1-2
v_call: TRBV7-2